Listed below are T cell receptor beta chains from one sample, sequenced in a study of blood T cell repertoires in COVID-19. Clones were sequenced by immunoSEQ multiplex PCR, and TCRdb holds only the in-frame ones, with some missing. The table lists around 180,000 clones, around 85% of them singletons. The sample comprised peripheral blood. The receptors stem from a man older than 75 with COVID-19, enrolled during active disease. The CDR3 runs from the conserved cysteine through the conserved F or W. Each record gives: clone size, D gene, V gene, J gene, CDR3 DNA, CDR3 protein. The D gene is left open where the match is weak. Where a row states a size, it is once, few, many or the class of an expanded clone; other rows omit it.

clone_size: few
d_call: NA
v_call: TRBV19
j_call: TRBJ1-6
cdr3_nt: TGTGCCAGTAAGCAGGGGCCTAATTCACCCCTCCACTTT
cdr3_aa: CASKQGPNSPLHF

clone_size: NA
d_call: NA
v_call: TRBV19
j_call: TRBJ1-4
cdr3_nt: TGTGCCAGTAGTACCCAAACAGGAATAGGTGAAAAACTGTTTTTT
cdr3_aa: CASSTQTGIGEKLFF

clone_size: NA
d_call: NA
v_call: TRBV6-5
j_call: TRBJ2-2
cdr3_nt: TGTGCCAGCAGTTACAACAGGAATTTGAACACCGGGGAGCTGTTTTTT
cdr3_aa: CASSYNRNLNTGELFF

clone_size: NA
d_call: TRBD2
v_call: TRBV2
j_call: TRBJ2-1
cdr3_nt: TGTGCCAGCCGACCGGGACTAGCGGGATACAATGAGCAGTTCTTC
cdr3_aa: CASRPGLAGYNEQFF

clone_size: NA
d_call: TRBD2
v_call: TRBV5-1
j_call: TRBJ2-2
cdr3_nt: TGCGCCAGCACCCCTCCGGGAGGCCCCACCGGGGAGCTGTTTTTT
cdr3_aa: CASTPPGGPTGELFF

clone_size: NA
d_call: TRBD1
v_call: TRBV6-2/TRBV6-3
j_call: TRBJ2-6
cdr3_nt: TGTGCCAGCAGTCGGACAGGGGGCGTCGGTGGGGCCAACGTCCTGACTTTC
cdr3_aa: CASSRTGGVGGANVLTF

clone_size: once
d_call: TRBD1
v_call: TRBV5-1
j_call: TRBJ1-6
cdr3_nt: TGCGCCAGCAGCTTACAGGGGTCCGCCTATAATTCACCCCTCCACTTT
cdr3_aa: CASSLQGSAYNSPLHF

clone_size: NA
d_call: TRBD1
v_call: TRBV5-4
j_call: TRBJ2-2
cdr3_nt: TGTGCCAGCAGCGCATGGACAGGGGATACCGGGGAGCTGTTTTTT
cdr3_aa: CASSAWTGDTGELFF

clone_size: NA
d_call: TRBD1
v_call: TRBV27
j_call: TRBJ1-1
cdr3_nt: TGTGCCAGCAATCATAGGACAGGGACGATGAACACTGAAGCTTTCTTT
cdr3_aa: CASNHRTGTMNTEAFF

clone_size: once
d_call: NA
v_call: TRBV6-6
j_call: TRBJ2-5
cdr3_nt: TGTGCCAGCAGTTACTCCGGACACCGACAAGAGACCCAGTACTTC
cdr3_aa: CASSYSGHRQETQYF

clone_size: NA
d_call: NA
v_call: TRBV6-6
j_call: TRBJ1-1
cdr3_nt: TGTGCCAGCAGCCGACCCGACAGCCAGGCATTGGGCACTGAAGCTTTCTTT
cdr3_aa: CASSRPDSQALGTEAFF

clone_size: NA
d_call: NA
v_call: TRBV7-2
j_call: TRBJ1-4
cdr3_nt: TGTGCCAGCAGCTTGACAGCTACTAATGAAAAACTGTTTTTT
cdr3_aa: CASSLTATNEKLFF

clone_size: once
d_call: NA
v_call: TRBV9
j_call: TRBJ1-6
cdr3_nt: TGTGCCAGCAGCGTAGCAGGGGCTCATTCACCCCTCCACTTT
cdr3_aa: CASSVAGAHSPLHF

clone_size: NA
d_call: NA
v_call: TRBV19
j_call: TRBJ1-3
cdr3_nt: TGTGCCAGTAGTTTAACTTTTTCTGGAAACACCATATATTTT
cdr3_aa: CASSLTFSGNTIYF

clone_size: NA
d_call: NA
v_call: TRBV19
j_call: TRBJ1-5
cdr3_nt: TGTGCCAGTAAGGACAGAGAGATAAGAAGCCAGCATTTT
cdr3_aa: CASKDREIRSQHF

clone_size: NA
d_call: NA
v_call: TRBV9
j_call: TRBJ2-7
cdr3_nt: TGTGCCAGCAGCGGCCCGGCAGGGTACGAGCAGTACTTC
cdr3_aa: CASSGPAGYEQYF

clone_size: NA
d_call: NA
v_call: TRBV5-1
j_call: TRBJ2-7
cdr3_nt: TGCGCCAGCAGCTTGCGGGATTACGGGTACGAGCAGTACTTC
cdr3_aa: CASSLRDYGYEQYF

clone_size: once
d_call: TRBD1
v_call: TRBV18
j_call: TRBJ2-5
cdr3_nt: TGTGCCAGCTCACCCCCAGAGGACAGGGAGACCCAGTACTTC
cdr3_aa: CASSPPEDRETQYF

clone_size: few
d_call: NA
v_call: TRBV6-5
j_call: TRBJ1-2
cdr3_nt: TGTGCCAGCAGTTACTCGGAGGGGAGCCTAAACTATGGCTACACCTTC
cdr3_aa: CASSYSEGSLNYGYTF

clone_size: few
d_call: NA
v_call: TRBV11-3
j_call: TRBJ2-7
cdr3_nt: TGTGCCAGCAGCTTAGGGGTAGAGGGCTACGAGCAGTACTTC
cdr3_aa: CASSLGVEGYEQYF

clone_size: NA
d_call: TRBD1
v_call: TRBV4-3
j_call: TRBJ1-6
cdr3_nt: TGCGCCAGCAGCCAAGAGGTAGTGGCAGGGGGGAATTCACCCCTCCACTTT
cdr3_aa: CASSQEVVAGGNSPLHF

clone_size: NA
d_call: NA
v_call: TRBV15
j_call: TRBJ2-7
cdr3_nt: TGTGCCACCAGCAGAGAGAAAGGGAGAACCTACGAGCAGTACTTC
cdr3_aa: CATSREKGRTYEQYF

clone_size: NA
d_call: NA
v_call: TRBV4-1
j_call: TRBJ1-1
cdr3_nt: TGCGCCAGCAGCCAAGGACTTCCGAACACTGAAGCTTTCTTT
cdr3_aa: CASSQGLPNTEAFF

clone_size: NA
d_call: NA
v_call: TRBV18
j_call: TRBJ1-1
cdr3_nt: TGTGCCAGCTCACTAGACAAGAACACTGAAGCTTTCTTT
cdr3_aa: CASSLDKNTEAFF

clone_size: NA
d_call: NA
v_call: TRBV5-6
j_call: TRBJ1-2
cdr3_nt: TGTGCCAGCAGCTTGGGCAGGCTTAACTATGGCTACACCTTC
cdr3_aa: CASSLGRLNYGYTF

clone_size: few
d_call: NA
v_call: TRBV6-1
j_call: TRBJ2-5
cdr3_nt: TGTGCCAGCAGTGAAAGGCAGGGTGGAGAGACCCAGTACTTC
cdr3_aa: CASSERQGGETQYF

clone_size: NA
d_call: TRBD1
v_call: TRBV2
j_call: TRBJ1-1
cdr3_nt: TGTGCCAGCAGTACACAGGGGGCCGGGACTGAAGCTTTCTTT
cdr3_aa: CASSTQGAGTEAFF

clone_size: NA
d_call: NA
v_call: TRBV19
j_call: TRBJ1-5
cdr3_nt: TGTGCCAGTAGTATAGAAGGGGCATTCCTTAGCAATCAGCCCCAGCATTTT
cdr3_aa: CASSIEGAFLSNQPQHF

clone_size: once
d_call: TRBD2
v_call: TRBV14
j_call: TRBJ2-5
cdr3_nt: TGTGCCAGCAGCCAAGATGTTGGCCTAGCGGGTAAAGAGACCCAGTACTTC
cdr3_aa: CASSQDVGLAGKETQYF

clone_size: NA
d_call: TRBD1
v_call: TRBV28
j_call: TRBJ2-7
cdr3_nt: TGTGCCAGCAGGCTACAGGGGTCGACCTACGAGCAGTACTTC
cdr3_aa: CASRLQGSTYEQYF

clone_size: NA
d_call: TRBD1
v_call: TRBV18
j_call: TRBJ2-1
cdr3_nt: TGTGCCAGCTCACCGGCGACAGGGAGTAATGAGCAGTTCTTC
cdr3_aa: CASSPATGSNEQFF

clone_size: NA
d_call: TRBD1
v_call: TRBV29-1
j_call: TRBJ2-3
cdr3_nt: TGCAGCGTTGGGGGACAGGGAACAGATACGCAGTATTTT
cdr3_aa: CSVGGQGTDTQYF

clone_size: NA
d_call: TRBD1
v_call: TRBV28
j_call: TRBJ1-5
cdr3_nt: TGTGCCAGCAGGCAGGGGGGCACTCAGCCCCAGCATTTT
cdr3_aa: CASRQGGTQPQHF

clone_size: NA
d_call: TRBD1
v_call: TRBV5-1
j_call: TRBJ1-2
cdr3_nt: TGCGCCAGCAGTATACAGGGGGCAAACTATGGCTACACCTTC
cdr3_aa: CASSIQGANYGYTF

clone_size: NA
d_call: NA
v_call: TRBV5-6
j_call: TRBJ2-6
cdr3_nt: TGTGCCAGCAGCTTGTGGGGGCCCGGGGCCAACGTCCTGACTTTC
cdr3_aa: CASSLWGPGANVLTF

clone_size: NA
d_call: TRBD1
v_call: TRBV5-8
j_call: TRBJ1-5
cdr3_nt: TGTGCCAGCACCCCTTGGACAGGTGGAGGCAATCAGCCCCAGCATTTT
cdr3_aa: CASTPWTGGGNQPQHF

clone_size: NA
d_call: NA
v_call: TRBV20-1
j_call: TRBJ1-1
cdr3_nt: TGCAGTGCTAGTTGGGAGACACGGAACACTGAAGCTTTCTTT
cdr3_aa: CSASWETRNTEAFF

clone_size: NA
d_call: NA
v_call: TRBV7-2
j_call: TRBJ1-2
cdr3_nt: TGTGCCAGCAGCTTAGATACGGGATCCCACTATGGCTACACCTTC
cdr3_aa: CASSLDTGSHYGYTF

clone_size: once
d_call: NA
v_call: TRBV11-2
j_call: TRBJ2-5
cdr3_nt: TGTGCCAGCAGCTTTAGCAGAGAGACCCAGTACTTC
cdr3_aa: CASSFSRETQYF

clone_size: NA
d_call: NA
v_call: TRBV19
j_call: TRBJ2-6
cdr3_nt: TGTGCCAGTAGCACTCCATCAGGGTCTGGGGCCAACGTCCTGACTTTC
cdr3_aa: CASSTPSGSGANVLTF

clone_size: NA
d_call: TRBD1
v_call: TRBV5-6
j_call: TRBJ1-3
cdr3_nt: TGTGCCAGCAGCAGGGGGACAGGGGAGGCGGGAAACACCATATATTTT
cdr3_aa: CASSRGTGEAGNTIYF

clone_size: NA
d_call: NA
v_call: TRBV19
j_call: TRBJ1-1
cdr3_nt: TGTGCCACTAAATGGGTGGGGGGGGACATGAACACTGAAGCTTTCTTT
cdr3_aa: CATKWVGGDMNTEAFF

clone_size: NA
d_call: NA
v_call: TRBV7-3
j_call: TRBJ2-7
cdr3_nt: TGTGCCAGCAGCTTGGCCGCAGGGGCCACTACCTACGAGCAGTACTTC
cdr3_aa: CASSLAAGATTYEQYF

clone_size: NA
d_call: TRBD2
v_call: TRBV25-1
j_call: TRBJ2-3
cdr3_nt: TGTGCCAGCAGGGAACTAGCGGGGGGTTACACAGATACGCAGTATTTT
cdr3_aa: CASRELAGGYTDTQYF

clone_size: NA
d_call: NA
v_call: TRBV7-5
j_call: TRBJ2-1
cdr3_nt: TGTGCCAGAAGCTTAGCGTCGGTAGCGGGGGGGCAGGGGTATGAGCAGTTCTTC
cdr3_aa: CARSLASVAGGQGYEQFF

clone_size: NA
d_call: TRBD1
v_call: TRBV6-6
j_call: TRBJ1-6
cdr3_nt: TGTGCCAGCAGCACGGACAGGACTAATTCACCCCTCCACTTT
cdr3_aa: CASSTDRTNSPLHF

clone_size: NA
d_call: NA
v_call: TRBV12-5
j_call: TRBJ1-1
cdr3_nt: TGTGCTAGTTCCCCGAGCGTCACTGAAGCTTTCTTT
cdr3_aa: CASSPSVTEAFF

clone_size: NA
d_call: TRBD1
v_call: TRBV6-5
j_call: TRBJ1-4
cdr3_nt: TGTGCCAGCACCGACGGAACCAGGGGGCGACTGTTTTTT
cdr3_aa: CASTDGTRGRLFF

clone_size: NA
d_call: TRBD1
v_call: TRBV5-4
j_call: TRBJ1-1
cdr3_nt: TGTGCCAGCAGGGGACAGCTGAACACTGAAGCTTTCTTT
cdr3_aa: CASRGQLNTEAFF

clone_size: NA
d_call: TRBD1
v_call: TRBV28
j_call: TRBJ2-7
cdr3_nt: TGTGCCAGCAGTACCCCGACAGGGGCTCTTGTCGAGCAGTACTTC
cdr3_aa: CASSTPTGALVEQYF

clone_size: once
d_call: NA
v_call: TRBV12-3/TRBV12-4
j_call: TRBJ2-4
cdr3_nt: TGTGCCAGCAGTTCCCTCGGGGAGATCCAGTACTTC
cdr3_aa: CASSSLGEIQYF